This T cell receptor beta chain originates from a study of cytotoxic CD8 clonotypes in ibrutinib-treated CLL. In the study overall: In all, around 10 patients were relapsed/refractory, around 15 were treatment-naive and around 17 were IGHV unmutated. Outcomes included around 25 partial and 2 complete responses; after median 68 months, roughly 14 stayed remitted and 12 progressed. Points from the study as a whole: Circulating CD8+ T-cell counts were tracked by baseline clonality, which exceeded that of age-matched healthy donors.

Sequenced by immunoSEQ multiplex PCR; TCRdb stores in-frame clones only, minus some. The sample shows just over 200,000 clones, 60% to 80% of them seen only once. CDR3 length equals 13 residues. V lost 6 bases and J lost 4, with 12 bases in between. Germline assignment: CDR1 ENHRY and CDR2 SYGVKD. As regards this clone: What it binds is not known.

The material was PBMCs, obtained after 12 months of ibrutinib treatment. This TCR was recovered from a human donor with chronic lymphocytic leukemia. V gene TRBV10-3 combines with J gene TRBJ1-1; no definite D call. The CDR3 here is CAISPTGLTEAFF. The DNA of the CDR3 is TGTGCCATCAGCCCCACCGGGCTCACTGAAGCTTTCTTT.